These 7 T cell receptor beta chains came from one sample sequenced in a study of identical twins. TCRdb ran MiXCR on the 5' RACE reads and lists one entry per CDR3 protein. The sample lists 500,000 to 600,000 distinct CDR3 sequences; roughly 21% were seen once. The data were also submitted as part of a second study, on T cells expressing NK-cell markers.

The sample consisted of CD4+ T cells sorted from blood. These receptors came from a woman between 18 and 29 years old in good health.

This chain uses TRBV15 with TRBJ2-7; maybe TRBD1 (6 bases). Germline-derived CDR1 and CDR2 are LNHNV and YYDKDF (reference sequence). Between the trimmed V and J ends, which lost 1 base and 1 base, there was a span of 17 bases. This CDR3 region has 17 residues. CDR3 protein: CATSRGRDRLGSYEQYF. The CDR3, as DNA: TGTGCCACCAGCAGAGGAAGAGACAGGTTGGGTTCCTACGAGCAGTACTTC.

The chain joins TRBV29-1 to TRBJ2-5, with D maybe TRBD2 (6 bases). The germline gives CDR1 SQVTM, CDR2 ANQGSEA. The CDR3 spans 12 residues. CDR3 DNA: TGCGGGTCTTGGGACTCGAAAGAGACCCAGTACTTC. Its translation: CGSWDSKETQYF.

This clonotype was counted ten times or more. This sequence joins TRBV18 and TRBJ2-1; the match to TRBD2 covers 13 bases. There are 17 residues in the CDR3. Germline V gene data show CDR1 as KGHSH and CDR2 as LQKENI. Losses at the gene ends were 0 bases for V and 5 bases for J; bases not matched to a gene: 4. The CDR3 DNA reads as TGTGCCAGCTCACCACCCGGACTAGCGGGAGCCAACAATGAGCAGTTCTTC. Translation: CASSPPGLAGANNEQFF.

The chain joins TRBV27 to TRBJ1-6, with unresolved D. CDR1 and CDR2 from the germline V gene are MNHEY and SMNVEV (reference sequence). The CDR3 contains 13 residues. V was clipped by 3 bases and J by 6 bases, with 6 bases between them. In DNA, the CDR3 is TGTGCCAGCAGTTTCCGTATTAATTCACCCCTCCACTTT. Translation gives CASSFRINSPLHF.

In DNA, the CDR3 is TGTGCCAGCAGCCGGCTAGGGCAGGCATTTTACTACGAGCAGTACTTC. It translates to CASSRLGQAFYYEQYF. V usage is TRBV5-6 and J usage is TRBJ2-7; no clear D gene. The CDR3 covers 16 residues. Trimming left V 4 bases short and J 3 bases short, with 20 bases between. Germline V gene data show CDR1 as SGHDT and CDR2 as YYEEEE.

This chain joins TRBV5-1 and TRBJ1-4, with D possibly matching TRBD1 (6 bases). The V and J ends lost 0 bases and 6 bases respectively, with 9 bases between them. Germline CDR1 and CDR2: SGHRS and YFSETQ. The CDR3 runs to 14 residues. The DNA of the CDR3 is TGCGCCAGCAGCTTGGAAAGGGGGGATGAAAAACTGTTTTTT. It is translated as CASSLERGDEKLFF.

V usage is TRBV5-4 and J usage is TRBJ1-2, with D perhaps matching TRBD1 (6 bases). Germline V gene sequence: CDR1 SGHNT, CDR2 YYREEE (reference sequence). Trimming removed 2 bases from V and 8 bases from J, with 16 bases in between. The CDR3 contains 14 residues. The CDR3 DNA follows: TGTGCCAGCAGCTTACAGGGTCTAGCGGAAGGCTACACCTTC. This sequence encodes CASSLQGLAEGYTF.